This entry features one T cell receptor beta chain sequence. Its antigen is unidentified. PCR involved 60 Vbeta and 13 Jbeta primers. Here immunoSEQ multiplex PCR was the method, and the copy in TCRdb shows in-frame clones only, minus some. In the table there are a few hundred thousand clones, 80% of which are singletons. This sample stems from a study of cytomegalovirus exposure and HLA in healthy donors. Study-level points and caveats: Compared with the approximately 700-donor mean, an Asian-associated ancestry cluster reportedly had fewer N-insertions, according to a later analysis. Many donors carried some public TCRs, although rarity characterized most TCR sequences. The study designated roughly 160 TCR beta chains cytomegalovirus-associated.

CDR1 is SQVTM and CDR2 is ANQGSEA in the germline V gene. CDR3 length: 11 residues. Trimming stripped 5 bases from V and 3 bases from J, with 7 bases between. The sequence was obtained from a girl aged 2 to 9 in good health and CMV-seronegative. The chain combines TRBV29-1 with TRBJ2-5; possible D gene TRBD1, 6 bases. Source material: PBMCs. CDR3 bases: TGCAGCGTTCGGGACAAAGAGACCCAGTACTTC. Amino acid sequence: CSVRDKETQYF.